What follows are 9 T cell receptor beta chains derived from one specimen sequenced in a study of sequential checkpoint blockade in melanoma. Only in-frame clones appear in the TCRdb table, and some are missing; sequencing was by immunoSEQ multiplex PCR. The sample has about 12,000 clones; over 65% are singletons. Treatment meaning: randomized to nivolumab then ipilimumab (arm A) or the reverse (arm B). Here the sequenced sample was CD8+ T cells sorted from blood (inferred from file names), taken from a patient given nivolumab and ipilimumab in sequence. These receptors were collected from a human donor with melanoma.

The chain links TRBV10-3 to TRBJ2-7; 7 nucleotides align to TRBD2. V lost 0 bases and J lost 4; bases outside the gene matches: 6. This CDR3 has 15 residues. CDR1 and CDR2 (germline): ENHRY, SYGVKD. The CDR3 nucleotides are TGTGCCATCAGTGAGTCGTCTAGCGGAGTATACGAGCAGTACTTC. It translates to CAISESSSGVYEQYF.

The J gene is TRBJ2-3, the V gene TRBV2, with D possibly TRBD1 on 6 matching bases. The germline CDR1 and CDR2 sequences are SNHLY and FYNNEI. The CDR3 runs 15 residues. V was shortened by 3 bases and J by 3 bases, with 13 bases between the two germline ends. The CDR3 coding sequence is TGTGCCAGCAGTGAGTACCACAGGGAGACAGATACGCAGTATTTT. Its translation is CASSEYHRETDTQYF. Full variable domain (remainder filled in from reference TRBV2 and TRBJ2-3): EPEVTQTPSHQVTQMGQEVILRCVPISNHLYFYWYRQILGQKVEFLVSFYNNEISEKSEIFDDQFSVERPDGSNFTLKIRSTKLEDSAMYFCASSEYHRETDTQYFGPGTRLTVL.

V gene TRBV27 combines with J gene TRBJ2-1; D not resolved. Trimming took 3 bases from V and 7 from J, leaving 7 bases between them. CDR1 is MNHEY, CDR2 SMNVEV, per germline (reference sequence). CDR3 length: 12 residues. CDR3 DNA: TGTGCCAGCAGTTTTGGCAAGAATGAGCAGTTCTTC. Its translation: CASSFGKNEQFF.

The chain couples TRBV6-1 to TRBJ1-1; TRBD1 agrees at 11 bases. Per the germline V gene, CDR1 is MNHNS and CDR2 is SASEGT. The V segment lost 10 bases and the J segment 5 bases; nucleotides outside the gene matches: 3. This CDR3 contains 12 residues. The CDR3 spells CAKDRGQTEAFF. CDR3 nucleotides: TGTGCCAAGGACAGGGGGCAAACTGAAGCTTTCTTT.

CDR3 bases: TGTGCCAGCAGCTCGACGACAGACGAAACAAACTATGGCTACACCTTC. This translates into CASSSTTDETNYGYTF. The chain carries TRBV11-3 and TRBJ1-2; TRBD1 is a possible D gene (5 bases). Germline CDR1 reads SGHNT; CDR2 reads YENEEA. The CDR3 sequence is 16 residues long. Deletions cut 4 bases from V and 2 bases from J, with 17 bases between.

The DNA of the CDR3 is TGTGCCAGTAGTCCTACCGTGTGGACCTCAGGGAGCAATCAGCCCCAGCATTTT. Its translation is CASSPTVWTSGSNQPQHF. The chain combines TRBV19 with TRBJ1-5, with TRBD1 as a possible D gene (5 bases). The germline gives CDR1 LNHDA, CDR2 SQIVND (reference sequence). Trimming cost V 5 bases and J 1 base, with 21 bases left between them. The CDR3 sequence is 18 residues long.

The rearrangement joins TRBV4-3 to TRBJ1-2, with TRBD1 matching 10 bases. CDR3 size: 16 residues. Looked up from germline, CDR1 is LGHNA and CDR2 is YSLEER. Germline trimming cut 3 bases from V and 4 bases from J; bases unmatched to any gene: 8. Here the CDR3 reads CASSHSGTGESYGYTF. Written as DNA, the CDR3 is TGCGCCAGCAGCCACTCTGGGACAGGGGAATCCTATGGCTACACCTTC.

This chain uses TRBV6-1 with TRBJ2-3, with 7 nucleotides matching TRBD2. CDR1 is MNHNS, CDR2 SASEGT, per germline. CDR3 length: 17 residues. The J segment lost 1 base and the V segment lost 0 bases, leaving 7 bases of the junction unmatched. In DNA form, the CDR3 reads TGTGCCAGCAGTGAAGCGCTCGGCGGGAGAGGCACAGATACGCAGTATTTT. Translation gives CASSEALGGRGTDTQYF.

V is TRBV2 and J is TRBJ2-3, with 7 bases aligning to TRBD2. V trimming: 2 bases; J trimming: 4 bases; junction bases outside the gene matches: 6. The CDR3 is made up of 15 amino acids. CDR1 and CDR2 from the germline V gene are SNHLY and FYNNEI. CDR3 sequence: CASSEFAGASDTQYF. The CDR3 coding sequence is TGTGCCAGCAGTGAATTCGCGGGAGCATCAGATACGCAGTATTTT. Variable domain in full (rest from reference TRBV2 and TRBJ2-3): EPEVTQTPSHQVTQMGQEVILRCVPISNHLYFYWYRQILGQKVEFLVSFYNNEISEKSEIFDDQFSVERPDGSNFTLKIRSTKLEDSAMYFCASSEFAGASDTQYFGPGTRLTVL.